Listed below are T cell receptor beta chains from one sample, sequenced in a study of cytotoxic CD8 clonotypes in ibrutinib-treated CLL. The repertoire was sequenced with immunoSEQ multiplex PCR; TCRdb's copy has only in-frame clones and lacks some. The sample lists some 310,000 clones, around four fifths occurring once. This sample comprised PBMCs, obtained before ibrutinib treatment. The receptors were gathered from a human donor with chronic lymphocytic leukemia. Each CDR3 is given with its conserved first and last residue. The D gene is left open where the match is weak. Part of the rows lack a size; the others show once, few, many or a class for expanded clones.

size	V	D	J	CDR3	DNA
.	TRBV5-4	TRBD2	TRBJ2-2	CASSGRTSGTGELFF	TGTGCCAGCAGCGGGCGGACTAGCGGGACCGGGGAGCTGTTTTTT
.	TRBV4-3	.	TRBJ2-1	CASSQVVGEGWNEQFF	TGCGCCAGCAGCCAAGTTGTGGGAGAGGGTTGGAATGAGCAGTTCTTC
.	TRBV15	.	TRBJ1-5	CATSRDRGQPQHF	TGTGCCACCAGCAGAGATCGAGGTCAGCCCCAGCATTTT
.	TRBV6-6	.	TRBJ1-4	CASSRRDATNEKLFF	TGTGCCAGCAGCAGACGGGATGCAACTAATGAAAAACTGTTTTTT
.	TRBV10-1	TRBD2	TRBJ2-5	CASSVGLAGAWHQETQYF	TGCGCCAGCAGTGTCGGACTAGCGGGAGCGTGGCACCAAGAGACCCAGTACTTC
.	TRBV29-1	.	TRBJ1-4	CSVAGDATNEKLFF	TGCAGCGTTGCAGGAGATGCAACTAATGAAAAACTGTTTTTT
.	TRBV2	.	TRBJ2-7	CASSQRDEQYF	TGTGCCAGCAGTCAACGTGACGAGCAGTACTTC
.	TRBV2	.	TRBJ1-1	CASSGEANTEAFF	TGTGCCAGCAGTGGAGAGGCGAACACTGAAGCTTTCTTT
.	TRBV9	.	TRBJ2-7	CASSVEQGYEQYF	TGTGCCAGCAGCGTGGAACAGGGTTACGAGCAGTACTTC
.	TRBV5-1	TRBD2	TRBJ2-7	CASSFSGRGYEQYF	TGCGCCAGCAGCTTTAGCGGGAGGGGCTACGAGCAGTACTTC
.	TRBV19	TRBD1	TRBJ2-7	CASRPGQGPYEQYF	TGTGCCAGTAGACCGGGACAGGGTCCCTACGAGCAGTACTTC
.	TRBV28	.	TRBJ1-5	CASSFNGGYQPQHF	TGTGCCAGCAGTTTCAATGGGGGCTATCAGCCCCAGCATTTT
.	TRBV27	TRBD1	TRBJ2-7	CASSDPGTDLWEQYF	TGTGCCAGCAGTGATCCCGGGACAGACCTGTGGGAGCAGTACTTC
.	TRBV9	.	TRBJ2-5	CASSVMYEGRETQYF	TGTGCCAGCAGCGTAATGTATGAGGGAAGGGAGACCCAGTACTTC
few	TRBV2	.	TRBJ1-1	CASISLSAFF	TGTGCCAGCATATCGTTGTCGGCTTTCTTT
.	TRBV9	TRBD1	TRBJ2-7	CASSGTGAPSYEQYF	TGTGCCAGCAGCGGGACAGGGGCCCCATCCTACGAGCAGTACTTC
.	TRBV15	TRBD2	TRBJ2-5	CATEALAGVESETQYF	TGTGCCACAGAGGCACTAGCGGGAGTAGAATCAGAGACCCAGTACTTC
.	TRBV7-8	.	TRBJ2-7	CASSLQGGTRYEQYF	TGTGCCAGCAGCTTACAAGGGGGTACGAGGTACGAGCAGTACTTC
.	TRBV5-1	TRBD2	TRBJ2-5	CASSLRLAGSVETQYF	TGCGCCAGCAGCTTAAGACTAGCGGGATCAGTGGAGACCCAGTACTTC
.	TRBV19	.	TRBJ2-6	CASSIGVRSGANVLTF	TGTGCCAGTAGTATAGGGGTCCGCTCTGGGGCCAACGTCCTGACTTTC
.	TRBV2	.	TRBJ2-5	CASSEVFSGQETQYF	TGTGCCAGCAGTGAAGTTTTTAGCGGCCAAGAGACCCAGTACTTC
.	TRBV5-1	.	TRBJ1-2	CASSLVEKAGYTF	TGCGCCAGCAGCTTGGTCGAAAAGGCTGGCTACACCTTC
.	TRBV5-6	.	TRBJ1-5	CASSLFLTRGRNQPQHF	TGTGCCAGCAGCCTCTTTTTGACGAGGGGTCGCAATCAGCCCCAGCATTTT
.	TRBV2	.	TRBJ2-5	CASSESQARETQYF	TGTGCCAGCAGTGAATCCCAAGCGCGAGAGACCCAGTACTTC
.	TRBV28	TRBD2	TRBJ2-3	CASSADLAGADTDTQYF	TGTGCCAGCAGCGCCGATCTAGCGGGTGCAGACACAGATACGCAGTATTTT
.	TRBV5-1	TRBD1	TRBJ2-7	CASSLPDRDREQYF	TGCGCCAGCAGCCTTCCGGACAGGGATCGCGAGCAGTACTTC
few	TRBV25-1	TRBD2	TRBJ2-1	CASSVASGNNEQFF	TGTGCCAGCAGTGTGGCTAGCGGGAACAATGAGCAGTTCTTC
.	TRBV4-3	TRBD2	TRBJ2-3	CASSQGVREGLPTDTQYF	TGCGCCAGCAGCCAAGGGGTCCGAGAGGGACTACCCACAGATACGCAGTATTTT
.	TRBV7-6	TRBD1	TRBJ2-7	CASSLFGTGAREQYF	TGTGCCAGCAGCTTATTCGGGACAGGGGCCCGCGAGCAGTACTTC
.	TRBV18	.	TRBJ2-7	CASSPSGSYEQYF	TGTGCCAGCTCACCGTCCGGGAGCTACGAGCAGTACTTC
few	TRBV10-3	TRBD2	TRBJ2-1	CAITQKRERYNEQFF	TGTGCCATCACCCAAAAGCGGGAGCGTTACAATGAGCAGTTCTTC
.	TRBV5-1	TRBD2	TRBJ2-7	CASSSQTSGRIEQYF	TGCGCCAGCAGCTCGCAGACTAGCGGGAGAATAGAGCAGTACTTC
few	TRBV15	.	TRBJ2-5	CATSIFHRAPQETQYF	TGTGCCACCAGCATATTTCACCGGGCGCCTCAAGAGACCCAGTACTTC
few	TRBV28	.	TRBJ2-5	CASSLYIEETQYF	TGTGCCAGCAGTTTATACATTGAAGAGACCCAGTACTTC
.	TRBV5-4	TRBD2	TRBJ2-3	CASSFTSGNRGTQYF	TGTGCCAGCAGCTTCACTAGCGGCAATCGGGGTACGCAGTATTTT
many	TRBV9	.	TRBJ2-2	CASSFQPDTGELFF	TGTGCCAGCAGCTTCCAACCCGACACCGGGGAGCTGTTTTTT
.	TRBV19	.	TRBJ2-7	CASSISGEGYEQYF	TGTGCCAGTAGTATCTCCGGAGAGGGCTACGAGCAGTACTTC
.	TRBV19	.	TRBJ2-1	CASSIWGDSYNEQFF	TGTGCCAGTAGTATTTGGGGAGACTCCTACAATGAGCAGTTCTTC
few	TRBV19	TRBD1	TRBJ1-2	CASSMGQGHGYTF	TGTGCCAGTAGTATGGGACAGGGACATGGCTACACCTTC
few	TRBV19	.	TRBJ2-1	CAQRGDNEQFF	TGTGCCCAACGAGGCGACAATGAGCAGTTCTTC
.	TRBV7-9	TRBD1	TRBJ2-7	CASSQRQGAYEQYF	TGTGCCAGCAGCCAAAGACAGGGCGCCTACGAGCAGTACTTC
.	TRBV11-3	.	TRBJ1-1	CASSFGMGTEAFF	TGTGCCAGCAGCTTCGGGATGGGAACTGAAGCTTTCTTT
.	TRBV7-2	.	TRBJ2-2	CASSLVRVSGELFF	TGTGCCAGCAGCTTAGTGCGAGTTAGCGGGGAGCTGTTTTTT
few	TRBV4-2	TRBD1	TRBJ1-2	CASSHPGTGARYGYTF	TGTGCCAGCAGCCACCCGGGGACAGGGGCCCGCTATGGCTACACCTTC
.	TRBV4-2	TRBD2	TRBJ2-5	CASSQDKDGLVRETQYF	TGTGCCAGCAGCCAAGATAAGGACGGACTAGTCCGTGAGACCCAGTACTTC
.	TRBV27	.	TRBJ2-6	CASSSGRVSGANVLTF	TGTGCCAGCAGTTCAGGACGGGTCTCTGGGGCCAACGTCCTGACTTTC
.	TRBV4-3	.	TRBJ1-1	CASSQEADTEAFF	TGCGCCAGCAGCCAAGAAGCGGATACTGAAGCTTTCTTT
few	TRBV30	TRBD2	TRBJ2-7	CAWTSGSYEQYF	TGTGCCTGGACTAGCGGGAGTTACGAGCAGTACTTC
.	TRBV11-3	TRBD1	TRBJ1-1	CASSLDHGTGLNTEAFF	TGTGCCAGCAGCTTAGATCATGGGACAGGATTGAACACTGAAGCTTTCTTT
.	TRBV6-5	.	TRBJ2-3	CASRPAGTDTQYF	TGTGCCAGCAGGCCTGCGGGCACAGATACGCAGTATTTT
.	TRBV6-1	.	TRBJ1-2	CASSEVWFLYTF	TGTGCCAGCAGTGAAGTGTGGTTTCTCTACACCTTC
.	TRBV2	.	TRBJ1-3	CASSEFGTGQDYSGNTIYF	TGTGCCAGCAGTGAATTTGGAACAGGCCAGGACTACTCTGGAAACACCATATATTTT
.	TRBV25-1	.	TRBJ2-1	CARLVLRENEQFF	TGTGCCCGATTGGTTCTTCGGGAAAATGAGCAGTTCTTC